What follows are 12 T cell receptor beta chains derived from one specimen sequenced in a study of blood T cell repertoires in COVID-19. Sequenced by immunoSEQ multiplex PCR; TCRdb stores in-frame clones only, minus some. The repertoire includes about 130,000 clones, less than 85% of them detected once, and roughly a sixth sits in the top ten. The sequenced material came from peripheral blood. Every receptor here comes from an elderly woman with acute or convalescent COVID-19.

The CDR3, as DNA: TGCGCCAGCAGCGGGACGGGACAGGGGTACACTGAAGCTTTCTTT. Protein product: CASSGTGQGYTEAFF. The genes are TRBV5-1 and TRBJ1-1, with 10 bases identical to TRBD1. The CDR3 is 15 residues long. The germline gives CDR1 SGHRS, CDR2 YFSETQ. V lost 4 bases, J lost 3 bases, and 6 bases stayed unmatched.

The chain combines TRBV24-1 with TRBJ2-3; D unresolved. Per the germline V gene, CDR1 is KGHDR and CDR2 is SFDVKD. This CDR3 is built from 13 residues. V was shortened by 2 bases and J by 8 bases, with 10 bases between the two germline ends. The CDR3 protein is CATSDSPTGTQYF. CDR3 coding DNA: TGTGCCACCAGTGATTCCCCGACTGGTACGCAGTATTTT.

This clone has only one observation. V usage is TRBV7-2 and J usage is TRBJ2-3; TRBD2 matches at 10 bases. The CDR3 has 15 amino acids. The germline CDR1 and CDR2 sequences are SGHTA and FQGNSA. The J segment lost 2 bases and the V segment lost 3 bases, leaving 2 bases of the junction unmatched. Here the CDR3 DNA reads TGTGCCAGCAGCTTCCTAGCGGGGGTCACAGATACGCAGTATTTT. Amino acid sequence: CASSFLAGVTDTQYF.

The rearrangement uses TRBV4-3 and TRBJ2-2, with D hard to call. Germline V lookup: CDR1 LGHNA, CDR2 YSLEER. CDR3 length equals 20 residues. The V end lost 0 bases, the J end lost 2 bases, and 22 bases lay between the germline ends. The CDR3 loop reads CASSQDPHQSYPINTGELFF. CDR3 coding DNA: TGCGCCAGCAGCCAAGATCCGCATCAAAGCTACCCGATTAACACCGGGGAGCTGTTTTTT.

This clone was detected once. The rearrangement joins TRBV6-5 to TRBJ2-1; possible D gene TRBD1, 7 bases. The germline V gene encodes CDR1 MNHEY and CDR2 SVGAGI. The CDR3 consists of 13 residues. Deletions cut 7 bases from V and 7 bases from J, with 14 bases between. The CDR3 spells CASNPTGRNEQFF. DNA for the CDR3: TGTGCCAGCAACCCGACAGGGAGGAATGAGCAGTTCTTC.

This chain links TRBV5-1 with TRBJ2-7; the D call may be TRBD1 or TRBD2 (5 bases each). CDR1 and CDR2 from the germline V gene are SGHRS and YFSETQ. The V end was cut by 4 bases, the J end by 5 bases, with 22 bases between. This CDR3 is built from 16 residues. CDR3 sequence (DNA): TGCGCCAGCAGCCTGGGGACGGCACGGGAATTTGACGAGCAGTACTTC. Its translation is CASSLGTAREFDEQYF. Together with reference TRBV5-1 and TRBJ2-7, the CDR3 gives the full variable domain: KAGVTQTPRYLIKTRGQQVTLSCSPISGHRSVSWYQQTPGQGLQFLFEYFSETQRNKGNFPGRFSGRQFSNSRSEMNVSTLELGDSALYLCASSLGTAREFDEQYFGPGTRLTVT.

CDR3 sequence reads: CASSWTGTNTEAFF. CDR3 DNA sequence: TGTGCCAGCAGCTGGACAGGGACGAACACTGAAGCTTTCTTT. This chain links TRBV11-2 with TRBJ1-1, with TRBD1 identical over 8 bases. Germline CDR1 reads SGHAT; CDR2 reads FQNNGV. The CDR3 is 14 amino acids. Germline trimming cut 4 bases from V and 1 base from J; bases unmatched to any gene: 2.

As to this clone: This same CDR3 is encoded by further DNA sequences in the sample. This chain uses TRBV5-6 with TRBJ1-2; TRBD1 agrees at 7 bases. Per the germline V gene, CDR1 is SGHDT and CDR2 is YYEEEE. V trimming: 4 bases; J trimming: 3 bases; junction bases outside the gene matches: 3. The CDR3 has 13 residues. As DNA, the CDR3 is TGTGCCAGCAGCCCGGACAGGTACTATGGCTACACCTTC. Translated: CASSPDRYYGYTF.

This rearrangement joins TRBV11-2 to TRBJ2-3; 11 bases map to TRBD2. J lost 7 bases, V lost 5 bases, and 11 bases had no gene match. The CDR3 consists of 16 residues. Germline V gives CDR1 SGHAT, CDR2 FQNNGV. CDR3 protein: CASSPLAGGLLHTQYF. CDR3 sequence (DNA): TGTGCCAGCAGCCCGTTAGCGGGGGGGCTCCTCCATACGCAGTATTTT.

The chain carries TRBV5-1 and TRBJ1-2; 10 bases are shared with TRBD1. Germline V gives CDR1 SGHRS, CDR2 YFSETQ. The ends lost 0 bases at V and 8 bases at J; junction bases unmatched: 7. CDR3 size: 15 residues. The CDR3 protein is CASSLGPGTGDGYTF. The CDR3 DNA is TGCGCCAGCAGCTTGGGCCCCGGGACAGGGGACGGCTACACCTTC.

This chain connects TRBV19 to TRBJ2-5; TRBD2 aligns across 7 bases. The CDR3 is made up of 15 amino acids. CDR1 is LNHDA, CDR2 SQIVND, per germline (reference sequence). V lost 3 bases to trimming and J lost 5 bases; unmatched junction nucleotides: 9. CDR3 sequence: CASSISFLGGETQYF. The DNA of the CDR3 is TGTGCCAGTAGTATTTCCTTTCTGGGAGGGGAGACCCAGTACTTC.

The chain joins TRBV6-5 to TRBJ2-5, with 7 bases that match TRBD2. CDR1 MNHEY and CDR2 SVGAGI come from the germline V gene. The junction had 11 bases not matched to a gene; V was cut back by 6 bases and J by 13 bases. This CDR3 region has 12 residues. The CDR3 is CASRATAGTSYF. CDR3 nucleotides: TGTGCCAGCAGAGCTACAGCGGGGACCTCGTACTTC.